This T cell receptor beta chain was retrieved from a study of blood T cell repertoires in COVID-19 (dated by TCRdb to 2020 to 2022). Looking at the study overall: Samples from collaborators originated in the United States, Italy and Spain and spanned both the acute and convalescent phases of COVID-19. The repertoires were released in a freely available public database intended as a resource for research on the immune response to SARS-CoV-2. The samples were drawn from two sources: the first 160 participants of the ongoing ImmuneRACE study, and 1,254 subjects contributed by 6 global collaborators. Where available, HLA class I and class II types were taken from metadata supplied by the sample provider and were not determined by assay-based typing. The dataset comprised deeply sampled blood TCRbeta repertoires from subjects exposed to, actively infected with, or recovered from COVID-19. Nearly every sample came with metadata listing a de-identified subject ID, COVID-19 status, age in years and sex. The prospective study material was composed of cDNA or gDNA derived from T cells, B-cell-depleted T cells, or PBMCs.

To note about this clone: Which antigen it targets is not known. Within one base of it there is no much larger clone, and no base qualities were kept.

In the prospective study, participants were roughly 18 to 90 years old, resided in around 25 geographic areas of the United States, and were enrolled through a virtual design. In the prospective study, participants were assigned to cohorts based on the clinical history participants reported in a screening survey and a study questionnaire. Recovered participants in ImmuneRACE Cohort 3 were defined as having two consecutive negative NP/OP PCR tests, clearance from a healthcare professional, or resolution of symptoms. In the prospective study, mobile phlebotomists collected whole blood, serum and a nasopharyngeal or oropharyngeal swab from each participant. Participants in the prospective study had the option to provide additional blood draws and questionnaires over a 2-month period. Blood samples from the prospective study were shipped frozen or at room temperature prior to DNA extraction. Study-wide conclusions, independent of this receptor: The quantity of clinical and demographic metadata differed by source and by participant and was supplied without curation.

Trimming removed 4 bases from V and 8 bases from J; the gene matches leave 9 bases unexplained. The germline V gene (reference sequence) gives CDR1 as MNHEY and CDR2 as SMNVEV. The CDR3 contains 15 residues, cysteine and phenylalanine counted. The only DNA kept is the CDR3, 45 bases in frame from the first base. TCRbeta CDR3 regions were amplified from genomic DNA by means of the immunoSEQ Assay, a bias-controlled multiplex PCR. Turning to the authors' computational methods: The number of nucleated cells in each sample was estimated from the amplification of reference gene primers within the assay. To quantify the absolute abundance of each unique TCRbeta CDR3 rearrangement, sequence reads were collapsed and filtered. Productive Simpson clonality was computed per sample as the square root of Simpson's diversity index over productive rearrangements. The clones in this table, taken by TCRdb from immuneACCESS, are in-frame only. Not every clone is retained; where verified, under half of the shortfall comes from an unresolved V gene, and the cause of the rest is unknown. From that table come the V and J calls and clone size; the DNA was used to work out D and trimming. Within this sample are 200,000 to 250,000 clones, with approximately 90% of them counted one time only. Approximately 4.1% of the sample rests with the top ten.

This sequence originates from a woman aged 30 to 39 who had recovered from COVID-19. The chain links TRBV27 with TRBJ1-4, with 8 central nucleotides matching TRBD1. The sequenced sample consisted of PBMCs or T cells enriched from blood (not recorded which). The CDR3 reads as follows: CASSSRTGRQEKLFF. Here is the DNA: TGTGCCAGCAGTTCCCGGACAGGGCGGCAGGAAAAACTGTTTTTT.